These 21 T cell receptor beta chains came from one sample sequenced in a study of T cells in Graves' hyperthyroidism and ophthalmopathy. Amplified TCR beta CDR3 regions came from RNA transcripts. HTBI primers drove first-round RT-PCR of the TCR CDR3. TCRdb analysed the multiplex PCR reads with MiXCR anew, one entry per CDR3 protein. The repertoire holds about 560,000 distinct CDR3 sequences, with about 45% as singletons. Sequencing was carried out using peripheral blood or thyroid tissue (not recorded which). The receptors come from a young woman with Graves' hyperthyroidism.

This clonotype is labeled medium-sized (0.01 to 0.1%). The chain recombines TRBV10-3 with TRBJ1-6, with a tentative D call TRBD1 (5 bases). The germline gives CDR1 ENHRY, CDR2 SYGVKD. The CDR3 runs 15 residues. Trimming left V 7 bases short and J 7 bases short, with 17 bases between. The CDR3 is CAITEGTQENSPLHF. CDR3 DNA: TGTGCCATCACCGAAGGGACCCAAGAAAATTCACCCCTCCACTTT.

The chain couples TRBV7-8 to TRBJ2-2, with 9 bases matching TRBD1. This CDR3 contains 14 residues. The V gene end was trimmed by 10 bases and the J gene end by 3 bases; junction bases not matched to a gene: 6. Germline values: CDR1 SGHVS, CDR2 FQNEAQ. CDR3 amino acids: CATSGDRDTGELFF. The CDR3 DNA is TGTGCCACCAGTGGGGACAGGGACACCGGGGAGCTGTTTTTT.

The chain joins TRBV11-2 to TRBJ2-7, with 9 positions matching TRBD2. V was pared by 5 bases and J by 2 bases, with 7 bases of the junction left unmatched. The V gene's germline CDR1 is SGHAT and CDR2 FQNNGV. The CDR3 consists of 15 residues. CDR3 bases: TGTGCCAGCAGCCAAGGGGCGGGAGGGCCCTACGAGCAGTACTTC. Translating gives CASSQGAGGPYEQYF.

This sequence joins TRBV19 and TRBJ2-6; D is uncertain. The CDR3 length is 16 residues. The V and J ends lost 4 bases and 0 bases respectively, with 10 bases between them. Looked up from germline, CDR1 is LNHDA and CDR2 is SQIVND (reference sequence). The CDR3 coding sequence is TGTGCCAGTAGTACCCCCCCGGGCTCTGGGGCCAACGTCCTGACTTTC. This translates into CASSTPPGSGANVLTF.

The V and J genes are TRBV7-8 and TRBJ2-5, with D perhaps TRBD2 (7 bases). The V and J ends lost 7 bases and 9 bases respectively, with 18 bases between them. The CDR3 covers 13 residues. CDR1 is SGHVS, CDR2 FQNEAQ, per germline. CDR3 in DNA: TGTGCCAGCACTGTCCTTCAGGGGAGGGCCCAGTACTTC. Residues: CASTVLQGRAQYF.

In this sample, this clonotype turned up many times. The V gene is TRBV7-3, the J gene TRBJ2-5; D is perhaps TRBD1 (5 bases). The germline V gene has CDR1 SGHTA and CDR2 FQGTGA. The CDR3 consists of 13 residues. Deletions cut 5 bases from V and 5 bases from J, with 12 bases between. CDR3 nucleotide sequence: TGTGCCAGCAGCCCTAGGGGTCGGGAGACCCAGTACTTC. Residues: CASSPRGRETQYF.

This chain uses TRBV29-1 with TRBJ2-7, with D possibly matching TRBD1 (6 bases). With 3 bases removed from V and 7 bases from J, the gap between germline ends came to 16 bases. The CDR3 has 13 residues. Germline V gives CDR1 SQVTM, CDR2 ANQGSEA. The CDR3 DNA sequence: TGCAGCGTTGACAGGGGACCCCCCAGTGAGCAGTACTTC. Its translation: CSVDRGPPSEQYF.

This clonotype was picked up one time. An end of the junction differs from the germline gene, which may be a read error. The gene calls are TRBV11-1 and TRBJ1-5; 7 nucleotides agree with TRBD1. This CDR3 is built from 15 residues. Per the germline V gene, CDR1 is SGHAT and CDR2 is FQDESV (reference sequence). The CDR3 DNA follows: TGCGCCAGCAGCCAACCTAGACAGGGTGCTCAGCCCCAGCATTTT. Its translation: CASSQPRQGAQPQHF.

The CDR3 protein is CSTSGITGGDGYTF. The CDR3 DNA follows: TGCAGCACCAGTGGGATAACAGGGGGCGATGGCTACACCTTC. The chain carries TRBV29-1 and TRBJ1-2; the match to TRBD1 covers 9 bases. Per the germline V gene, CDR1 is SQVTM and CDR2 is ANQGSEA. The CDR3 covers 14 residues. The junction had 13 bases not matched to a gene; V was cut back by 8 bases and J by 6 bases.

J is TRBJ2-2 and V is TRBV20-1; D is possibly TRBD1 (5 bases). This CDR3 is 13 amino acids long. V lost 3 bases and J 0 bases, leaving 5 bases between the germline ends. CDR1 and CDR2 from the germline V gene are DFQATT and SNEGSKA (reference sequence). The CDR3 nucleotides are TGCAGTGCTAGGGACACGAACACCGGGGAGCTGTTTTTT. Translation gives CSARDTNTGELFF.

This clonotype was detected many times. The V gene is TRBV19, the J gene TRBJ1-5, with D possibly TRBD1 on 5 matching bases. V lost 10 bases, J lost 7 bases, and 20 bases lay in between. The CDR3 totals 14 residues. Germline CDR1 is LNHDA and CDR2 is SQIVND (reference sequence). This CDR3 reads CATQPWGTQQPQHF. The CDR3 coding sequence is TGTGCCACCCAGCCTTGGGGGACCCAACAGCCCCAGCATTTT.

A word on this clonotype: Likely a read error: the CDR3 ends without its conserved phenylalanine or tryptophan. This rearrangement joins TRBV20-1 to TRBJ1-4, with 7 nucleotides matching TRBD1. Germline V gives CDR1 DFQATT, CDR2 SNEGSKA (reference sequence). V lost 2 bases to trimming and J lost 8 bases; unmatched junction nucleotides: 8. The CDR3 extends over 14 amino acids. The CDR3 DNA reads TGCAGTGCTAGACGACAGGGTGTTTACGAAAAACTGTTTTGT. It translates to CSARRQGVYEKLFC.

Points on this clonotype: Germline is not matched at one junction end, which may reflect a read error. The chain couples TRBV4-1 to TRBJ1-5; possible D gene TRBD1, 5 bases. The germline V gene encodes CDR1 MGHRA and CDR2 YSYEKL. CDR3 length: 16 amino acids. CDR3: CASSQEGAHSNQPQHF. The CDR3 DNA follows: TGCGCTAGCAGCCAAGAAGGGGCCCATAGCAATCAGCCCCAGCATTTT.

V and J are TRBV29-1 and TRBJ1-2, with a weak D call TRBD1 (6 bases). Germline V gives CDR1 SQVTM, CDR2 ANQGSEA. Trimming removed 8 bases at V and 6 bases at J, with 16 bases between. The length of the CDR3 is 12 residues. This CDR3 reads CSPLPPGDGYTF. In DNA form, the CDR3 reads TGCAGCCCCCTTCCGCCAGGGGATGGCTACACCTTC. Full variable domain (missing parts from reference TRBV29-1 and TRBJ1-2): SAVISQKPSRDICQRGTSLTIQCQVDSQVTMMFWYRQQPGQSLTLIATANQGSEATYESGFVIDKFPISRPNLTFSTLTVSNMSPEDSSIYLCSPLPPGDGYTFGSGTRLTVV.

The rearrangement uses TRBV29-1 and TRBJ1-2, with a weak D call TRBD1 (5 bases). Trimming removed 8 bases at V and 4 bases at J, with 11 bases between. In germline, CDR1 is SQVTM, CDR2 ANQGSEA. This CDR3 spans 11 amino acids. The CDR3 is CSSTDSYGYTF. The CDR3 nucleotides read TGCAGCAGCACCGACAGCTATGGCTACACCTTC.

As to this clonotype: This clone may be a read error of a much larger clone one base away. This chain joins TRBV29-1 and TRBJ1-2; D unresolved. The CDR3 runs to 13 residues. CDR1 SQVTM and CDR2 ANQGSEA come from the germline V gene. Trimming removed 5 bases at V and 3 bases at J, with 13 bases between. The CDR3 DNA is TGCAGCGTTAGTGGGAGTTATTACTATGGCTACACCTTC. Its translation: CSVSGSYYYGYTF.

The sample holds many counts of this clonotype. V usage is TRBV7-8 and J usage is TRBJ2-6; 12 bases map to TRBD2. The length of the CDR3 is 20 residues. Germline V gene sequence: CDR1 SGHVS, CDR2 FQNEAQ. The V segment lost 1 base and the J segment 0 bases; nucleotides outside the gene matches: 7. CDR3 sequence reads: CASSLGLAGGFYSGANVLTF. CDR3 bases: TGTGCCAGCAGCTTAGGTCTAGCGGGAGGGTTCTACTCTGGGGCCAACGTCCTGACTTTC.

The rearrangement links TRBV7-9 to TRBJ1-2; TRBD1 aligns across 7 bases. The CDR3 length is 16 residues. CDR1 is SEHNR and CDR2 is FQNEAQ in the germline V gene (reference sequence). The ends lost 5 bases at V and 6 bases at J; junction bases unmatched: 15. The CDR3 protein is CASSPPRGQTSDGYTF. DNA of the CDR3: TGTGCCAGCAGCCCACCGCGGGGACAGACTTCGGATGGCTACACCTTC.

About this clonotype itself: This could be a read error, since a much larger clone is one nucleotide away. The chain links TRBV29-1 to TRBJ2-7; 11 bases map to TRBD1. The CDR3 runs 14 residues. The V gene end was trimmed by 4 bases and the J gene end by 2 bases; junction bases not matched to a gene: 4. Germline V lookup: CDR1 SQVTM, CDR2 ANQGSEA. CDR3 DNA sequence: TGCAGCGTTGTGGACAGGGGGCGGACCTACGAGCAGTACTTC. Translation: CSVVDRGRTYEQYF.

The chain couples TRBV7-9 to TRBJ1-2; unclear D gene. Trimming cost V 6 bases and J 4 bases, with 9 bases left between them. Germline V gene data show CDR1 as SEHNR and CDR2 as FQNEAQ (reference sequence). This CDR3 is 12 amino acids long. Written as DNA, the CDR3 is TGTGCCAGCAGTATGGACGGCTATGGCTACACCTTC. Translation: CASSMDGYGYTF.

This clonotype was counted many times. This chain links TRBV7-8 with TRBJ1-5, with D unresolved. Trimming shortened V by 3 bases and J by 8 bases, and 8 bases separated the two germline ends. The V gene's germline CDR1 is SGHVS and CDR2 FQNEAQ. The CDR3 covers 12 residues. The CDR3 sequence is CASSFLDEPQHF. The DNA of the CDR3 is TGTGCCAGCAGCTTCCTGGATGAGCCCCAGCATTTT.